Listed below are T cell receptor beta chains from one sample, sequenced in a study of glioma-infiltrating T cells after dendritic cell vaccination. Libraries were prepared by immunoSEQ multiplex PCR; TCRdb keeps only in-frame clonotypes and omits some of them. The repertoire holds tens of thousands of clones, with 70% to 90% as singletons. The sequencing here drew on blood, taken before dendritic cell vaccination. These receptor sequences come from a human donor with glioblastoma. Both conserved end residues are part of each CDR3. A D gene is named only where the DNA matches it firmly. Where a row states a size, it is once, few, many or the class of an expanded clone; other rows omit it.

D: .
J: TRBJ1-5
size: .
V: TRBV6-4
DNA: TGTGCCACTCATCAGCCCCAGCATTTT
CDR3: CATHQPQHF

D: .
J: TRBJ2-7
size: few
V: TRBV10-1
DNA: TGCGCCAGCAGTGAAAGCGGCCATACGAGCGAGCAGTACTTC
CDR3: CASSESGHTSEQYF

D: .
J: TRBJ2-7
size: .
V: TRBV11-2
DNA: TGTGCCAGCAGCTTACGCTACGAGCAGTACTTC
CDR3: CASSLRYEQYF

D: .
J: TRBJ1-6
size: many
V: TRBV11-2
DNA: TGTGCCAGCAGCTCCGGGGACACCTTAGCCCTCCACTTT
CDR3: CASSSGDTLALHF

D: TRBD1
J: TRBJ1-2
size: .
V: TRBV5-1
DNA: TGCGCCAGCAGCTTACAGGGGGGGATAAGCTATGGCTACACCTTC
CDR3: CASSLQGGISYGYTF

D: .
J: TRBJ1-1
size: .
V: TRBV15
DNA: TGTGCCACCCGCAAATGGGGAGACACTGAAGCTTTCTTT
CDR3: CATRKWGDTEAFF

D: .
J: TRBJ1-1
size: .
V: TRBV10-3
DNA: TGTGCCATCAAACGCGGCGGCCTAGGGGGAGCTTTCTTT
CDR3: CAIKRGGLGGAFF

D: TRBD2
J: TRBJ2-1
size: .
V: TRBV30
DNA: TGTGCCTGGGAGAACCTAGCGGGGCGGGGGCAGTTCTTC
CDR3: CAWENLAGRGQFF

D: .
J: TRBJ2-7
size: .
V: TRBV6-1
DNA: TGTGCCAGCGAGTTATTACAAGCGGTTGACTACGAGCAGTACTTC
CDR3: CASELLQAVDYEQYF

D: TRBD2
J: TRBJ2-1
size: .
V: TRBV15
DNA: TGTGCCACCAGCAGCGGACTAGCGGGGGGGCCTAATGTTTATGAGCAGTTCTTC
CDR3: CATSSGLAGGPNVYEQFF

D: .
J: TRBJ2-3
size: .
V: TRBV2
DNA: .
CDR3: CASSEVGSGIEYF

D: TRBD2
J: TRBJ2-5
size: .
V: TRBV11-2
DNA: TGTGCCAGCAGCTTAGAGGGGTGGGGAGCGGGGGGCCCAAGGGCCCAGTACTTC
CDR3: CASSLEGWGAGGPRAQYF

D: TRBD1
J: TRBJ2-2
size: .
V: TRBV5-1
DNA: TGCGCCAGCAGCGGCGCTCCCTCCGATGCGACAGGGACGGACGGGGAGCTGTTTTTT
CDR3: CASSGAPSDATGTDGELFF

D: .
J: TRBJ2-2
size: once
V: TRBV9
DNA: TGTGCCAGCAGCCGTACAGGGAACACCGGGGAGCTGTTTTTT
CDR3: CASSRTGNTGELFF

D: .
J: TRBJ1-6
size: .
V: TRBV18
DNA: TGTGCCAGCTCACCTCAGGGTTTGTACAATTCACCCCTCCACTTT
CDR3: CASSPQGLYNSPLHF

D: .
J: TRBJ1-5
size: once
V: TRBV27
DNA: TGTGCCAGCAGTCCACAGGGTTTCGGTCAGCCCCAGCATTTT
CDR3: CASSPQGFGQPQHF

D: TRBD1
J: TRBJ1-1
size: .
V: TRBV27
DNA: TGTGCCAGCAGTCCCGGGACAGGGAAACTGAACACTGAAGCTTTCTTT
CDR3: CASSPGTGKLNTEAFF

D: TRBD2
J: TRBJ2-7
size: .
V: TRBV5-1
DNA: TGCGCCAGCAGCGAAGGACTAGCGGACTCCTCCTACGAGCAGTACTTC
CDR3: CASSEGLADSSYEQYF

D: TRBD2
J: TRBJ2-7
size: .
V: TRBV6-6
DNA: TGTGCCAGCGAAAGGGAGGGTGGCGAGCAGTACTTC
CDR3: CASEREGGEQYF

D: .
J: TRBJ2-7
size: .
V: TRBV27
DNA: TGTGCCAGCAGTTTACGCGGGACTTCCCATGGGCGCTACGAGCAGTACTTC
CDR3: CASSLRGTSHGRYEQYF

D: .
J: TRBJ1-1
size: .
V: TRBV30
DNA: TGTGCCTGGAGGGCCGGGACACTCAGAGGTGAAGCTTTCTTT
CDR3: CAWRAGTLRGEAFF

D: .
J: TRBJ1-2
size: .
V: TRBV5-1
DNA: TGCGCCAGCAGCTTGGCCGAAGGGGCCTATGGCTACACCTTC
CDR3: CASSLAEGAYGYTF

D: TRBD2
J: TRBJ2-3
size: .
V: TRBV7-3
DNA: TGTGCCAGCAGCTTAAGACTAGCGGGAGTGGGCACAGATACGCAGTATTTT
CDR3: CASSLRLAGVGTDTQYF

D: .
J: TRBJ2-3
size: .
V: TRBV9
DNA: TGTGCCAGCAGCGTACTACTCACAGATACGCAGTATTTT
CDR3: CASSVLLTDTQYF

D: TRBD1
J: TRBJ2-7
size: .
V: TRBV6-1
DNA: TGTGCCAGCAGTGAAACCCGGACAGGGGGCTATCACGAGCAGTACTTC
CDR3: CASSETRTGGYHEQYF

D: .
J: TRBJ1-1
size: .
V: TRBV19
DNA: TGTGCCAGTAGCGGCATGGCCCGGAGGAGCACTGAAGCTTTCTTT
CDR3: CASSGMARRSTEAFF

D: .
J: TRBJ2-5
size: .
V: TRBV2
DNA: TGTGCCAGCGGGAGACCGGAGGAGACCCAGTACTTC
CDR3: CASGRPEETQYF

D: TRBD1
J: TRBJ1-2
size: once
V: TRBV7-9
DNA: TGTGCCAGCAGCCATTCAATACAGGGGTTCACTAACTATGGCTACACCTTC
CDR3: CASSHSIQGFTNYGYTF

D: TRBD1
J: TRBJ1-3
size: .
V: TRBV11-1
DNA: TGTGCCAGCAGCTGGGACAGGACCTCTGGAAACACCATATATTTT
CDR3: CASSWDRTSGNTIYF

D: .
J: TRBJ1-4
size: .
V: TRBV18
DNA: TGTGCCAGCTCACCGAGTTCAACTAATGAAAAACTGTTTTTT
CDR3: CASSPSSTNEKLFF

D: TRBD1
J: TRBJ2-7
size: .
V: TRBV6-5
DNA: TGTGCCAGCAGTTACCGCGGACAGGGGGCTTACGAGCAGTACTTC
CDR3: CASSYRGQGAYEQYF

D: .
J: TRBJ2-2
size: .
V: TRBV18
DNA: TGTGCCAGCTCACCACCGGTCAGAACGACGAACACCGGGGAGCTGTTTTTT
CDR3: CASSPPVRTTNTGELFF